A few counts support the clone carrying this T cell receptor (beta chain). The target antigen is unknown. Ophthalmopathy cases met thresholds of Clinical Activity Score at least 3, NOSPECS grade at least 4 and duration under 3 months. Patients were excluded for uncontrolled infection, other autoimmune disease, pregnancy or lactation. The PBMCs were taken from about 9.7 ml of fresh peripheral blood. The sample originates from a study of T cells in Graves' hyperthyroidism and ophthalmopathy. Findings and caveats of the study: Peripheral blood also featured most of the thyroid clonotypes expanded above 0.001.

The CDR3 regions of TCR beta were amplified from RNA transcripts. TCR CDR3 regions were first amplified by RT-PCR with HTBI primers. One entry per CDR3 protein, called by TCRdb with MiXCR from the multiplex PCR reads. The profile shows some 300,000 distinct CDR3 sequences, around 19% of them singletons. The ends lost 9 bases at V and 0 bases at J; junction bases unmatched: 14. CDR1 is SNHLY and CDR2 is FYNNEI in the germline V gene. This CDR3 contains 19 residues. This TCR was recovered from a man in his forties or fifties with Graves' ophthalmopathy. Sequenced input: blood. This chain links TRBV2 with TRBJ2-1, with 13 bases lining up with TRBD2. DNA of the CDR3: TGTGCCAGTAGTCCGATCCGGGGACTAGCGGGGCCCTCCTACAATGAGCAGTTCTTC. Encoded protein: CASSPIRGLAGPSYNEQFF.